Here is one T cell receptor (beta chain) with its context. At one of its ends the junction is not consistent with the germline gene, which may arise from a read error. The record originates from a study of blood T cell repertoires in COVID-19. Looking at the study overall: COVID-19 samples from acute and convalescent phases originated in the United States, Italy and Spain. The analysed material was cDNA or gDNA that came from T cells, B-cell-depleted T cells, or PBMCs.

This CDR3 is built from 14 residues. The germline gives CDR1 SNHLY, CDR2 FYNNEI. Authors' methods: Quantification of nucleated cells was approximated via reference gene primer amplification. Sequencing used immunoSEQ multiplex PCR; TCRdb keeps in-frame clones, though not all of them. The DNA was the basis for D and trimming; V, J and clone size are from that table. The sample records 70,000 to 85,000 clones, approximately 80% being singletons. V usage is TRBV2 and J usage is TRBJ2-2; a weak D match, TRBD1 (6 bases). The sequence was obtained from a human donor in a cohort sampled during active COVID-19. The sequenced sample consisted of peripheral blood. The CDR3 sequence: CASTEQGNTGELFF. In DNA, the CDR3 is TGTGCCAGCACTGAACAGGGGAACACCGGGGAGCTGTTTTTT.